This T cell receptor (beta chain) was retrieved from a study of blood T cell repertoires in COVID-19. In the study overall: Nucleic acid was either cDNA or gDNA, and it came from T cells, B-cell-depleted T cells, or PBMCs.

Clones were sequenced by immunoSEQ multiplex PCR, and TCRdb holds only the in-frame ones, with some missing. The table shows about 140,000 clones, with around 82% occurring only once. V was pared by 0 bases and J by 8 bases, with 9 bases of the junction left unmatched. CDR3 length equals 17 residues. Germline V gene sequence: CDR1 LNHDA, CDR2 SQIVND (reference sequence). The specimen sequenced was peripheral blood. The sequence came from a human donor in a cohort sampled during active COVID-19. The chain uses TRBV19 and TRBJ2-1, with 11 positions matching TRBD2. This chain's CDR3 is CASSIDTSGGYWDEQFF. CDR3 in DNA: TGTGCCAGTAGTATAGACACTAGCGGGGGCTATTGGGATGAGCAGTTCTTC.